The 20 T cell receptor beta chains listed next were all sequenced from one sample in a study of cytomegalovirus exposure and HLA in healthy donors. The PCR had 60 Vbeta and 13 Jbeta primers. The table came from immunoSEQ multiplex PCR; TCRdb's copy has only in-frame clones and leaves some out. The profile shows approximately 120,000 clones, about three quarters of them singletons. What was sequenced was PBMCs. The receptors stem from a woman aged 60-75 years in good health and CMV-seropositive.

The genes are TRBV30 and TRBJ1-4; 10 bases map to TRBD1. Per the germline V gene, CDR1 is GTSNPN and CDR2 is SVGIG (reference sequence). J was trimmed by 7 bases and V by 8 bases; bases with no gene match: 13. The CDR3 loop spans 15 amino acids. CDR3 residues: CAGKREGQGSEKLFF. The CDR3, as DNA: TGTGCCGGAAAACGGGAGGGACAGGGGAGTGAAAAACTGTTTTTT. The full variable domain, with the rest looked up from reference TRBV30 and TRBJ1-4, is SQTIHQWPATLVQPVGSPLSLECTVEGTSNPNLYWYRQAAGRGLQLLFYSVGIGQISSEVPQNLSASRPQDRQFILSSKKLLLSDSGFYLCAGKREGQGSEKLFFGSGTQLSVL.

V gene TRBV9 combines with J gene TRBJ1-4, with 8 bases matching TRBD1. Germline assignment: CDR1 SGDLS and CDR2 YYNGEE. The CDR3 length is 14 residues. V lost 3 bases and J lost 6; bases outside the gene matches: 4. CDR3 nucleotides: TGTGCCAGCAGCGCGACGGACAGGGATGAAAAACTGTTTTTT. Amino acids: CASSATDRDEKLFF. The variable domain in full, completed from reference TRBV9 and TRBJ1-4, reads DSGVTQTPKHLITATGQRVTLRCSPRSGDLSVYWYQQSLDQGLQFLIQYYNGEERAKGNILERFSAQQFPDLHSELNLSSLELGDSALYFCASSATDRDEKLFFGSGTQLSVL.

This rearrangement joins TRBV7-2 to TRBJ1-5; D uncertain. Trimming pared 2 bases from V and 2 bases from J, leaving 10 bases between. This CDR3 has 15 residues. Germline V gene sequence: CDR1 SGHTA, CDR2 FQGNSA. The CDR3: CASSLSSGGNQPQHF. DNA for the CDR3: TGTGCCAGCAGCTTAAGTTCCGGGGGCAATCAGCCCCAGCATTTT.

This clone turned up a few times. The chain employs TRBV6-5 and TRBJ2-3, with 9 bases fitting TRBD1. V dropped 7 bases and J dropped 2; count of bases not matched to a gene: 7. The CDR3 spans 15 residues. Germline loops: CDR1 MNHEY, CDR2 SVGAGI. Here the CDR3 DNA reads TGTGCCAGCAATTCGGACAGGGGATCCACAGATACGCAGTATTTT. It specifies CASNSDRGSTDTQYF.

V usage is TRBV7-8 and J usage is TRBJ1-5; D not resolved. CDR1 and CDR2 from the germline V gene are SGHVS and FQNEAQ. V gave up 5 bases and J gave up 6 bases, with 14 bases separating them. CDR3 length equals 14 residues. The DNA for the CDR3 is TGTGCCAGCAGCCAACTCCAGGTTCTTCAGCCCCAGCATTTT. Amino acid sequence: CASSQLQVLQPQHF. The variable domain in full, with the rest retrieved from reference TRBV7-8 and TRBJ1-5, is GAGVSQSPRYKVAKRGQDVALRCDPISGHVSLFWYQQALGQGPEFLTYFQNEAQLDKSGLPSDRFFAERPEGSVSTLKIQRTQQEDSAVYLCASSQLQVLQPQHFGDGTRLSIL.

The chain links TRBV5-4 to TRBJ1-6; D may be TRBD1 (5 bases). Germline values: CDR1 SGHNT, CDR2 YYREEE (reference sequence). This CDR3 contains 15 residues. Trimming removed 0 bases at V and 7 bases at J, with 11 bases between. DNA of the CDR3: TGTGCCAGCAGCTTGGGACAGACAACCAATTCACCCCTCCACTTT. As protein: CASSLGQTTNSPLHF.

V usage is TRBV6-1 and J usage is TRBJ1-2; D is ambiguous. This CDR3 has 15 amino acids. V gave up 2 bases and J gave up 4 bases, with 14 bases separating them. CDR1 and CDR2 (germline): MNHNS, SASEGT. CDR3 in DNA: TGTGCCAGCAGTGAAATGTTCGTGGAGGGCTATGGCTACACCTTC. This gives the protein CASSEMFVEGYGYTF.

The V gene is TRBV7-2, the J gene TRBJ1-6; a possible D gene is TRBD1 (5 bases). The ends were cut back, 4 bases at V and 6 bases at J, with 16 bases in the middle. Germline lookup yields CDR1 SGHTA and CDR2 FQGNSA. This CDR3 has 16 amino acids. The CDR3 DNA reads TGTGCCAGCAGCTGGGGGAGGGCAGGCACTAATTCACCCCTCCACTTT. This gives the protein CASSWGRAGTNSPLHF.

This rearrangement joins TRBV7-8 to TRBJ2-1; D possibly corresponds to TRBD2 (6 bases). Germline CDR1 reads SGHVS; CDR2 reads FQNEAQ. The CDR3 has 15 amino acids. V lost 0 bases and J 6 bases, leaving 12 bases between the germline ends. The CDR3, as DNA: TGTGCCAGCAGCTTAGCGCTAGCGAATCGCAATGAGCAGTTCTTC. Translation: CASSLALANRNEQFF. Variable domain in full (rest from reference TRBV7-8 and TRBJ2-1): GAGVSQSPRYKVAKRGQDVALRCDPISGHVSLFWYQQALGQGPEFLTYFQNEAQLDKSGLPSDRFFAERPEGSVSTLKIQRTQQEDSAVYLCASSLALANRNEQFFGPGTRLTVL.

The chain carries TRBV2 and TRBJ2-7; 11 bases match TRBD2. V dropped 4 bases and J dropped 4; count of bases not matched to a gene: 6. Germline CDR1 is SNHLY and CDR2 is FYNNEI. This CDR3 is 15 amino acids long. This CDR3 reads CASSGTGTSGYEQYF. The DNA of the CDR3 is TGTGCCAGCAGTGGTACCGGGACTAGCGGTTACGAGCAGTACTTC.

The chain joins TRBV6-5 to TRBJ2-5; 12 bases fit TRBD2. The ends lost 6 bases at V and 9 bases at J; junction bases unmatched: 8. Germline lookup yields CDR1 MNHEY and CDR2 SVGAGI. The CDR3 covers 14 residues. The CDR3 loop reads CASRASGGVGAQYF. The CDR3 coding sequence is TGTGCCAGCAGGGCTAGCGGGGGGGTTGGGGCCCAGTACTTC.

This clone has more than one count but fewer than ten. The CDR3 DNA reads TGTGCCAGCAGTCCACAGGGTTTGAACACTGAAGCTTTCTTT. Encoded protein: CASSPQGLNTEAFF. This chain links TRBV6-6 with TRBJ1-1; a possible D gene is TRBD1 (6 bases). CDR1 MNHNY and CDR2 SVGAGI come from the germline V gene (reference sequence). The germline V and J ends were trimmed by 5 bases and 0 bases, with 10 bases remaining between them. CDR3 length: 14 amino acids.

The CDR3 loop reads CASSDSFVETQYF. The CDR3 nucleotides are TGTGCCAGCAGTGACAGTTTTGTCGAGACCCAGTACTTC. The chain is built from TRBV6-1 and TRBJ2-5; D gene uncertain. CDR3 size: 13 residues. Per the germline V gene, CDR1 is MNHNS and CDR2 is SASEGT. Trimming removed 3 bases at V and 5 bases at J, with 10 bases between.

This clone is labeled medium-sized (0.01 to 0.1%). The V gene is TRBV6-5, the J gene TRBJ1-2; D perhaps matches TRBD1 (5 bases). Germline V gene data show CDR1 as MNHEY and CDR2 as SVGAGI. CDR3 length: 12 amino acids. V lost 5 bases and J 5 bases, leaving 9 bases between the germline ends. CDR3 sequence (DNA): TGTGCCAGCAGTGCGGGACCTTATGGCTACACCTTC. This sequence encodes CASSAGPYGYTF.

V gene TRBV7-2 combines with J gene TRBJ1-1, with no clear D. With 5 bases removed from V and 4 bases from J, the gap between germline ends came to 17 bases. Germline V gene lookup returns CDR1 SGHTA and CDR2 FQGNSA. This CDR3 contains 15 residues. CDR3 nucleotides: TGTGCCAGCAGCCCCACTAGTTCCAGGCTCACTGAAGCTTTCTTT. Its translation: CASSPTSSRLTEAFF.

V and J are TRBV9 and TRBJ2-3; 9 nucleotides agree with TRBD2. Germline assignment: CDR1 SGDLS and CDR2 YYNGEE. V was clipped by 1 base and J by 3 bases; unmatched bases: 6. The CDR3 has 16 amino acids. This chain's CDR3 is CASSVSGTSTTDTQYF. The DNA of the CDR3 is TGTGCCAGCAGCGTAAGTGGGACTAGCACGACAGATACGCAGTATTTT.

The V call is TRBV7-9, the J call TRBJ2-7; D perhaps matches TRBD1 (6 bases). V was pared by 11 bases and J by 3 bases, with 17 bases between. This CDR3 is built from 13 residues. Germline-derived CDR1 and CDR2 are SEHNR and FQNEAQ (reference sequence). CDR3 protein: CAADRDNGYEQYF. The CDR3, as DNA: TGTGCCGCGGACCGGGACAACGGCTACGAGCAGTACTTC. Complete variable domain (other parts from reference TRBV7-9 and TRBJ2-7): DTGVSQNPRHKITKRGQNVTFRCDPISEHNRLYWYRQTLGQGPEFLTYFQNEAQLEKSRLLSDRFSAERPKGSFSTLEIQRTEQGDSAMYLCAADRDNGYEQYFGPGTRLTVT.

V is TRBV5-6 and J is TRBJ1-4; tentative D call: TRBD1 (6 bases). The germline gives CDR1 SGHDT, CDR2 YYEEEE. The V end was cut by 0 bases, the J end by 10 bases, with 10 bases between. The CDR3 loop spans 13 amino acids. CDR3 in amino acids: CASSLGAGVKLFF. DNA of the CDR3: TGTGCCAGCAGCTTGGGGGCAGGGGTAAAACTGTTTTTT.

The chain carries TRBV28 and TRBJ2-5, with D uncertain. V was clipped by 2 bases and J by 5 bases, with 12 bases between them. This CDR3 spans 14 amino acids. Per germline, CDR1 MDHEN and CDR2 SYDVKM. The chain's CDR3 is CASSLTGVTETQYF. The CDR3 nucleotides are TGTGCCAGCAGTTTAACCGGAGTCACCGAGACCCAGTACTTC.

CDR3 loop: CASSPGTSGSLKTQYF. The CDR3 bases are TGCGCCAGCAGCCCCGGGACTAGCGGGAGTTTAAAGACCCAGTACTTC. The chain uses TRBV5-1 and TRBJ2-5; 14 nucleotides line up with TRBD2. CDR3 length: 16 amino acids. Germline V CDR1 and CDR2: SGHRS, YFSETQ. V was pared by 4 bases and J by 6 bases, with 8 bases of the junction left unmatched.